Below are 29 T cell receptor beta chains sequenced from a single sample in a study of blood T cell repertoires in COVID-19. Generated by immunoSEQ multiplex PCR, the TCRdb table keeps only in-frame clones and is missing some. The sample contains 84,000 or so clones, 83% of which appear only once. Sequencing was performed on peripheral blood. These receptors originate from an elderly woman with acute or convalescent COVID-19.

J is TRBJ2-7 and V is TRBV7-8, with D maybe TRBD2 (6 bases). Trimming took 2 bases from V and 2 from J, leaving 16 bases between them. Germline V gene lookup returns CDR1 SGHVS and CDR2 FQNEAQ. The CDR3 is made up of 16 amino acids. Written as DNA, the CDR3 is TGTGCCAGCAGCTTACTAGCGTCCAACTCCGCCTACGAGCAGTACTTC. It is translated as CASSLLASNSAYEQYF.

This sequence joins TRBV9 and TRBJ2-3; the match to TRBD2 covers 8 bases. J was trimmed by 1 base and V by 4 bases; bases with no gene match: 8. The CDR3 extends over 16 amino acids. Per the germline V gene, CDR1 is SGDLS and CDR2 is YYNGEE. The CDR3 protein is CASSTTGGLGTDTQYF. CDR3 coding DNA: TGTGCCAGCAGCACTACTGGGGGACTAGGCACAGATACGCAGTATTTT.

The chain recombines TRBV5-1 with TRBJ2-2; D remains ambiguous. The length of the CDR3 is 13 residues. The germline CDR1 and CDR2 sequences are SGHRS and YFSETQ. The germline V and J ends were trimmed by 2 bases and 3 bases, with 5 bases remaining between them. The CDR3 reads CASSFPDTGELFF. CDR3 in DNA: TGCGCCAGCAGCTTTCCCGACACCGGGGAGCTGTTTTTT.

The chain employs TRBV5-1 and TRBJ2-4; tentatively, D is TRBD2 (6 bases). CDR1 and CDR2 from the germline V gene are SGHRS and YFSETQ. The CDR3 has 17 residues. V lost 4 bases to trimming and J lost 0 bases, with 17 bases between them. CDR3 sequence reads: CASSGGQGLLAKNIQYF. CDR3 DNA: TGCGCCAGCAGCGGAGGGCAGGGACTCTTAGCCAAAAACATTCAGTACTTC.

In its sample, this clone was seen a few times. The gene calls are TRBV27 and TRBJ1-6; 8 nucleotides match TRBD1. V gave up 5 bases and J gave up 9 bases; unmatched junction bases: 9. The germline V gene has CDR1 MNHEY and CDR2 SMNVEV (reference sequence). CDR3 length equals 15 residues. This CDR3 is CASSPRTGTGSPLHF. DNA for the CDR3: TGTGCCAGCAGTCCGCGGACAGGGACGGGTTCACCCCTCCACTTT.

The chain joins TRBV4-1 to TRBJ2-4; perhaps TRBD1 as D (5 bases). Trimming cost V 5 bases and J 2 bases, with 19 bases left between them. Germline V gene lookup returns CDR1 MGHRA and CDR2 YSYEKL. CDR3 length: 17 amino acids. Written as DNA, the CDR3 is TGCGCCAGCAGCAAAGGGGCCGGCAGGGTGACCAAAAACATTCAGTACTTC. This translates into CASSKGAGRVTKNIQYF.

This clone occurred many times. DNA of the CDR3: TGTGCCAGCAGACCCCCTCAGGGGAAAGAGACCCAGTACTTC. The encoded protein is CASRPPQGKETQYF. V and J are TRBV6-6 and TRBJ2-5; tentatively, D is TRBD1 (6 bases). CDR3 size: 14 residues. Per the germline V gene, CDR1 is MNHNY and CDR2 is SVGAGI (reference sequence). The ends were cut back, 6 bases at V and 3 bases at J, with 14 bases in the middle.

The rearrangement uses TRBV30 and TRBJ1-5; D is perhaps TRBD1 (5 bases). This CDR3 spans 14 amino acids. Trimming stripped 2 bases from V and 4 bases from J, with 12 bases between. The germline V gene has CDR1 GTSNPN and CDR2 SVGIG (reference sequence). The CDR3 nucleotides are TGTGCCTGGAGTTCTCACGGGGGGAATCAGCCCCAGCATTTT. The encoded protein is CAWSSHGGNQPQHF.

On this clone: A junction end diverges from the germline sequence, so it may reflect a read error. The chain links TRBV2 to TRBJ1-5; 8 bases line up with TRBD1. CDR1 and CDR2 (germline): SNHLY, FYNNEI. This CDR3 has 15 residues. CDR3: CASSEDRGVNRPQHF. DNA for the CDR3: TGTGCCAGCAGTGAAGACAGGGGGGTCAATCGGCCCCAGCATTTT. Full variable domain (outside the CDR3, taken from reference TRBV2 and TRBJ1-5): EPEVTQTPSHQVTQMGQEVILRCVPISNHLYFYWYRQILGQKVEFLVSFYNNEISEKSEIFDDQFSVERPDGSNFTLKIRSTKLEDSAMYFCASSEDRGVNRPQHFGDGTRLSIL.

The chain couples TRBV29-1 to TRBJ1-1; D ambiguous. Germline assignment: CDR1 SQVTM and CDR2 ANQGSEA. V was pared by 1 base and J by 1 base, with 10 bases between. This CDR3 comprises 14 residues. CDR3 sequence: CSVEAQEGNTEAFF. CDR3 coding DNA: TGCAGCGTTGAAGCCCAGGAGGGGAACACTGAAGCTTTCTTT.

CDR3 loop: CASSRDFKNIQYF. CDR3 DNA sequence: TGTGCCAGCAGTCGGGACTTCAAAAACATTCAGTACTTC. The rearrangement links TRBV27 to TRBJ2-4; tentative D call: TRBD2 (6 bases). This CDR3 has 13 residues. From germline, CDR1 is MNHEY and CDR2 SMNVEV (reference sequence). With 5 bases removed from V and 3 bases from J, the gap between germline ends came to 8 bases.

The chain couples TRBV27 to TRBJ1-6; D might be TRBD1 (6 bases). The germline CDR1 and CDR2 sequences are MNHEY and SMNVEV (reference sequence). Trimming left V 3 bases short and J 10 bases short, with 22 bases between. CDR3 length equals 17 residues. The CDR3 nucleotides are TGTGCCAGCAGTTTCTTGATGGGGGCAGGGAGAGAGTCACCCCTCCACTTT. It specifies CASSFLMGAGRESPLHF.

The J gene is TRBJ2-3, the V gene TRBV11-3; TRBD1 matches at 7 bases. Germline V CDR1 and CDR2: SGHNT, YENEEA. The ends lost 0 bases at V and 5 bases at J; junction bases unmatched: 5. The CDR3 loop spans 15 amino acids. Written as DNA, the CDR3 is TGTGCCAGCAGCTTAGATTGGCAGGGGGAAGATACGCAGTATTTT. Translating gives CASSLDWQGEDTQYF.

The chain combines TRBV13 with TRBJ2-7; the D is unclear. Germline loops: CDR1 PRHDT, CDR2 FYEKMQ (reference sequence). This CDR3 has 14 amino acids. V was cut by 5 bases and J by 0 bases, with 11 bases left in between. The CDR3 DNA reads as TGTGCCAGCAGCCCGAGATCAAGCTCCTACGAGCAGTACTTC. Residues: CASSPRSSSYEQYF.

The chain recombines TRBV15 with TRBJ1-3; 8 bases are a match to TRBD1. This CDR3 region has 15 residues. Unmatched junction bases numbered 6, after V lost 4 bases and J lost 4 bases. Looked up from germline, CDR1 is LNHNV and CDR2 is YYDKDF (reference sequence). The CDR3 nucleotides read TGTGCCACCAGCACCGGACAGGGAGACGGAAACACCATATATTTT. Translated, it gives CATSTGQGDGNTIYF.

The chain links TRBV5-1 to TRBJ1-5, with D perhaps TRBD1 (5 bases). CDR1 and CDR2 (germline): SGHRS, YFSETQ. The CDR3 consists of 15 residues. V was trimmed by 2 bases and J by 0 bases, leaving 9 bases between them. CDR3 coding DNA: TGCGCCAGCAGCTTAACAGGTAATAGCAATCAGCCCCAGCATTTT. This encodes CASSLTGNSNQPQHF.

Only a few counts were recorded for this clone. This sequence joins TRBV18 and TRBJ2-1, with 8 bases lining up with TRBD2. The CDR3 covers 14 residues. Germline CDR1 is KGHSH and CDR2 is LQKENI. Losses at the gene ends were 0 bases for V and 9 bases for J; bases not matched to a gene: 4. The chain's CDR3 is CASSPPGTRAEQFF. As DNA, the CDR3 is TGTGCCAGCTCACCACCTGGGACTAGGGCTGAGCAGTTCTTC.

CDR3 residues: CASSTPGLAVNEQYF. The CDR3 DNA sequence: TGTGCCAGCAGTACCCCGGGACTAGCGGTTAACGAGCAGTACTTC. The chain couples TRBV6-5 to TRBJ2-7, with 11 positions matching TRBD2. This CDR3 has 15 residues. Per germline, CDR1 MNHEY and CDR2 SVGAGI. With V trimmed by 5 bases and J by 5 bases, 8 bases remained unmatched.

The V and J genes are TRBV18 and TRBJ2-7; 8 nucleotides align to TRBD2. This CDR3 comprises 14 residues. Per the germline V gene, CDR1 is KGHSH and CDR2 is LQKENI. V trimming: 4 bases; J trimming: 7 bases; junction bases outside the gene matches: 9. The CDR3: CASSLDHGRGEQYF. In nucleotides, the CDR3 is TGTGCCAGCTCACTAGATCACGGGAGGGGGGAGCAGTACTTC.

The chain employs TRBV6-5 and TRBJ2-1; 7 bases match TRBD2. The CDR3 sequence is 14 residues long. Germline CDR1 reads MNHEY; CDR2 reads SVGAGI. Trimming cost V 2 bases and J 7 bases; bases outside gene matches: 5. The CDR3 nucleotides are TGTGCCAGCAGTTACGACGGGAGGCTTAATGAGCAGTTCTTC. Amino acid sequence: CASSYDGRLNEQFF.

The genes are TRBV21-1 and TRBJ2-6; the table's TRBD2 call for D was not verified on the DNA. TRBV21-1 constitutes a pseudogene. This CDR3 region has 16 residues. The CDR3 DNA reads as TGTGCCAGCAGCAAAGTAACGGTCTCTGGGGCCAACGTCCTGACTTTC. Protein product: CASSKVTVSGANVLTF.

The CDR3 region is CASSLDRRQVPEQYF. CDR3 DNA sequence: TGTGCCAGCAGCTTAGATCGCCGACAGGTACCAGAGCAGTACTTC. The chain joins TRBV11-2 to TRBJ2-7; possibly TRBD1 for D (6 bases). The CDR3 totals 15 residues. Germline lookup yields CDR1 SGHAT and CDR2 FQNNGV. Trimming took off 0 bases at V and 7 bases at J, with 16 bases between the two ends.

Here the CDR3 reads CASSLAAEKYNEQFF. The CDR3 DNA follows: TGCGCCAGCAGCTTGGCTGCAGAAAAGTACAATGAGCAGTTCTTC. The V gene is TRBV5-1, the J gene TRBJ2-1; D is undetermined. The CDR3 extends over 15 amino acids. CDR1 is SGHRS and CDR2 is YFSETQ in the germline V gene. The germline V and J ends were trimmed by 0 bases and 4 bases, with 11 bases remaining between them.

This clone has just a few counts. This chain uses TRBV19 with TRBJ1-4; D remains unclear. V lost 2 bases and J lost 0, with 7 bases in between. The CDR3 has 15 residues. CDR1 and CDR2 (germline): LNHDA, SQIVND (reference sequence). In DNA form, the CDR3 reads TGTGCCAGTAGTATAAACCGAGCAACTAATGAAAAACTGTTTTTT. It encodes CASSINRATNEKLFF. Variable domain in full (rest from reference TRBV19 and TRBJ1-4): DGGITQSPKYLFRKEGQNVTLSCEQNLNHDAMYWYRQDPGQGLRLIYYSQIVNDFQKGDIAEGYSVSREKKESFPLTVTSAQKNPTAFYLCASSINRATNEKLFFGSGTQLSVL.

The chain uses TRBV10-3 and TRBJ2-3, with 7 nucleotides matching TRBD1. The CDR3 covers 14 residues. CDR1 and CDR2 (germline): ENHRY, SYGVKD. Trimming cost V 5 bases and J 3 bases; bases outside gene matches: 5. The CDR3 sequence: CAISRQGGTDTQYF. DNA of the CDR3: TGTGCCATCAGTAGACAGGGTGGAACAGATACGCAGTATTTT.

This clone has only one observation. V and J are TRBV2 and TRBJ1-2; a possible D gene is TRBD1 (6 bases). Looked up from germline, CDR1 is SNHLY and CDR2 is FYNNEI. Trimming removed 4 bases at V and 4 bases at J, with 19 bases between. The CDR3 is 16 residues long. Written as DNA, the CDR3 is TGTGCCAGCAGTGCACAGGGACCCAATTTTGGCTATGGCTACACCTTC. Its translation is CASSAQGPNFGYGYTF.

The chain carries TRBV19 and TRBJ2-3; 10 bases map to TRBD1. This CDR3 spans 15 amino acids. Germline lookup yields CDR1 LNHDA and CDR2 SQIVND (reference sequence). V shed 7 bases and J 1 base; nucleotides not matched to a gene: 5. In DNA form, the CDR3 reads TGTGCCAGTAATGCCGGGACAGGGGGCACAGATACGCAGTATTTT. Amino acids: CASNAGTGGTDTQYF.

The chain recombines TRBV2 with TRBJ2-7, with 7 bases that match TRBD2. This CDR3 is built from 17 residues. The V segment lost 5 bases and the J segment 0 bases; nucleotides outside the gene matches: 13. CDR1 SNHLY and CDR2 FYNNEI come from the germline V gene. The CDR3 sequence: CASSQKVSSGTSYEQYF. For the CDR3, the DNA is TGTGCCAGCAGTCAAAAGGTTTCTAGCGGTACCTCCTACGAGCAGTACTTC.

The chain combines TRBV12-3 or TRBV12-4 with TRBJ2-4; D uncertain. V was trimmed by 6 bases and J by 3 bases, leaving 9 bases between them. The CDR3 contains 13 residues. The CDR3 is CASSGSGKNIQYF. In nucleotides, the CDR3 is TGTGCCAGCAGCGGTTCAGGCAAAAACATTCAGTACTTC.